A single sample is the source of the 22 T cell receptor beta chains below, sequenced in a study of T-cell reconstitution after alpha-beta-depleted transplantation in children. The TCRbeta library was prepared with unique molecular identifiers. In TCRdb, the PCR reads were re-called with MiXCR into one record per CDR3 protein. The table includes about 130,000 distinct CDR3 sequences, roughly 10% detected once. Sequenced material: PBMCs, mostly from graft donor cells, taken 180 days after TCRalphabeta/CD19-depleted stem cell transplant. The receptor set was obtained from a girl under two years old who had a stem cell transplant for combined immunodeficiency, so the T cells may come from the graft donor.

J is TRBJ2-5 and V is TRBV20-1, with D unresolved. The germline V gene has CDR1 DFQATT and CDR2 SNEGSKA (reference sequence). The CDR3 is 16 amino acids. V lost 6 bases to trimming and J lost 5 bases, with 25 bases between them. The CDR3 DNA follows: TGCAGTGCGAGCCCTGGCTACTTACCCCAAGGGGAGACCCAGTACTTC. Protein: CSASPGYLPQGETQYF.

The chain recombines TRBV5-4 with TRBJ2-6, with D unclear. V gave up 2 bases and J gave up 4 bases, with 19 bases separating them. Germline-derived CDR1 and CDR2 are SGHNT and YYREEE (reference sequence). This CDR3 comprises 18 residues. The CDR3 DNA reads TGTGCCAGCAGCTTAAGGACGAGATTCCTGTCAGGGGCCAACGTCCTGACTTTC. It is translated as CASSLRTRFLSGANVLTF.

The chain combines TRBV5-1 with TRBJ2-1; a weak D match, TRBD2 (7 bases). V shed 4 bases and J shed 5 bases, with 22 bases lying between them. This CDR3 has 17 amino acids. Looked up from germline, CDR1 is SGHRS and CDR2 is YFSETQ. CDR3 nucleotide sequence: TGCGCCAGCAGCCGGGGCGCTGGGGGGGGCAATAACAATGAGCAGTTCTTC. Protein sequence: CASSRGAGGGNNNEQFF.

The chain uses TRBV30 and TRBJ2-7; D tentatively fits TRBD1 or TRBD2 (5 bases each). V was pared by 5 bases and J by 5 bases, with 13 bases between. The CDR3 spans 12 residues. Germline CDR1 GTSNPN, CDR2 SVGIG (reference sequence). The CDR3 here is CAWGLGVHEQYF. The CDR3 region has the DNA TGTGCCTGGGGGCTGGGGGTACACGAGCAGTACTTC.

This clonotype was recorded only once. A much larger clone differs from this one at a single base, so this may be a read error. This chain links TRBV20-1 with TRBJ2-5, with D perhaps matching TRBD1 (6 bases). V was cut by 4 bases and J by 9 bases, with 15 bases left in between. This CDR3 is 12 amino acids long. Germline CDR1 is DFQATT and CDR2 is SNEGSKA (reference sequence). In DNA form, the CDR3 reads TGCAGTGCTATAGGGGGACCCGGAGCCCAGTACTTC. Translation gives CSAIGGPGAQYF.

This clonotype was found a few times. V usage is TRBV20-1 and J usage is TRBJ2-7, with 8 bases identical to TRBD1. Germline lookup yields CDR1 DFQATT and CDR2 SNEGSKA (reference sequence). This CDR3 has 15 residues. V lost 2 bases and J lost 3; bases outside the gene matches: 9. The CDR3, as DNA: TGCAGTGCTAGAAATAGGGCAGGGGGCATCTACGAGCAGTACTTC. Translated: CSARNRAGGIYEQYF.

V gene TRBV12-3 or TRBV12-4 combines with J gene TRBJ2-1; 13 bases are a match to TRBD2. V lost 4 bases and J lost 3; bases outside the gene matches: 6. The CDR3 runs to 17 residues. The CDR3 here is CASSSILAGGNYNEQFF. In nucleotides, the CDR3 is TGTGCCAGCAGTTCGATACTAGCGGGAGGGAACTACAATGAGCAGTTCTTC.

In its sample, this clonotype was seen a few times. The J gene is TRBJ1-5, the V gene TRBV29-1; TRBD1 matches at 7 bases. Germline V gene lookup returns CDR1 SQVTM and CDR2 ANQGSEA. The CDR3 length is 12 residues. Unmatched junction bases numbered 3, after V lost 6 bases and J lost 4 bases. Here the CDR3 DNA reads TGCAGCGTCGGGACAGCAAATCAGCCCCAGCATTTT. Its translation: CSVGTANQPQHF.

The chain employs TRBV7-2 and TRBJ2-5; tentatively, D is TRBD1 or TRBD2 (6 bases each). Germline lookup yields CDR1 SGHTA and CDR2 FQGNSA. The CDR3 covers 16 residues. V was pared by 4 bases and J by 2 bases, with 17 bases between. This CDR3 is CASSSRAAGTQETQYF. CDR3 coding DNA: TGTGCCAGCAGCTCGCGCGCCGCGGGGACACAAGAGACCCAGTACTTC.

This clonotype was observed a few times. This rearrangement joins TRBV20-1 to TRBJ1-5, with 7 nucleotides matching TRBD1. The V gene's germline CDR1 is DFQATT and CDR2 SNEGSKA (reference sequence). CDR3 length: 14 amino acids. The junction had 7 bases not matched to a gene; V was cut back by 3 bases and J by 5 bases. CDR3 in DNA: TGCAGTGCTAGCTCGGACAGGTCATATCAGCCCCAGCATTTT. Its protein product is CSASSDRSYQPQHF.

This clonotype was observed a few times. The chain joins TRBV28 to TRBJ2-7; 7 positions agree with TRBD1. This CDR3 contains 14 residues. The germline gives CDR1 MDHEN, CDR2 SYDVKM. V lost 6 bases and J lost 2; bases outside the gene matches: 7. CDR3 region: CASSSTGDTYEQYF. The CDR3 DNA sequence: TGTGCCAGCAGCAGTACAGGGGATACCTACGAGCAGTACTTC.

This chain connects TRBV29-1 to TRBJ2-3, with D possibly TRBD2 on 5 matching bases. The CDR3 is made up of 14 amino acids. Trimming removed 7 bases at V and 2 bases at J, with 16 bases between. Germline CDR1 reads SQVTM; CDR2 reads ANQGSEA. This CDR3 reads CSANRGFNTDTQYF. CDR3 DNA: TGCAGCGCGAACCGGGGTTTTAACACAGATACGCAGTATTTT.

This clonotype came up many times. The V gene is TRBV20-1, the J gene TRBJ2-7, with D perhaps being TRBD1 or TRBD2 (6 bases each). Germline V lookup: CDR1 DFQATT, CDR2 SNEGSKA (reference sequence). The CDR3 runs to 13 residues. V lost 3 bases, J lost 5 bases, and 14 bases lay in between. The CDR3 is CSASFQGTDEQYF. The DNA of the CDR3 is TGCAGTGCTAGTTTCCAGGGGACTGACGAGCAGTACTTC.

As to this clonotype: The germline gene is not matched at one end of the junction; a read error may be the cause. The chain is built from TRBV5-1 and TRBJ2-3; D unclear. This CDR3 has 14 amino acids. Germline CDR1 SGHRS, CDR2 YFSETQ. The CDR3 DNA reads TGCGCCATCAGCTTGTTTAGGGACACAGATACGCAGTATTTT. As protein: CAISLFRDTDTQYF.

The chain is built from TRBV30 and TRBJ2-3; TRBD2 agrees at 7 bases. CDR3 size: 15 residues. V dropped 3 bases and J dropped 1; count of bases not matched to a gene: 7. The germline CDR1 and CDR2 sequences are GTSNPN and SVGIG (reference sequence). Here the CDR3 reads CAWSGGTPGTDTQYF. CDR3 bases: TGTGCCTGGAGCGGGGGGACCCCCGGCACAGATACGCAGTATTTT.

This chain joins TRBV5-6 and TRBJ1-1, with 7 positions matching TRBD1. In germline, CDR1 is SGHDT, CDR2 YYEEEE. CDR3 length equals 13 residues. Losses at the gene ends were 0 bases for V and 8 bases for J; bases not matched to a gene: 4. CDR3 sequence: CASSLGGQVEAFF. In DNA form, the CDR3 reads TGTGCCAGCAGCTTGGGAGGACAGGTAGAAGCTTTCTTT.

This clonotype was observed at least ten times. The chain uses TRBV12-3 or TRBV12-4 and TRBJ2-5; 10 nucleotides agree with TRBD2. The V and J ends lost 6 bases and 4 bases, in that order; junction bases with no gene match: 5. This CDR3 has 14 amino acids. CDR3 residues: CASSRLAGVETQYF. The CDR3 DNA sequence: TGTGCCAGCAGCCGTCTAGCGGGAGTAGAGACCCAGTACTTC.

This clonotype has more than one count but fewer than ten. The DNA of the CDR3 is TGTGCCTGGAAGATAGCCAGGGGGCGCGAGGAAGCTTTCTTT. Amino acid sequence: CAWKIARGREEAFF. The chain combines TRBV30 with TRBJ1-1, with 8 bases matching TRBD1. Germline values: CDR1 GTSNPN, CDR2 SVGIG (reference sequence). V lost 4 bases to trimming and J lost 8 bases; unmatched junction nucleotides: 12. CDR3 size: 14 residues. Filled out from reference TRBV30 and TRBJ1-1, the complete variable domain reads SQTIHQWPATLVQPVGSPLSLECTVEGTSNPNLYWYRQAAGRGLQLLFYSVGIGQISSEVPQNLSASRPQDRQFILSSKKLLLSDSGFYLCAWKIARGREEAFFGQGTRLTVV.

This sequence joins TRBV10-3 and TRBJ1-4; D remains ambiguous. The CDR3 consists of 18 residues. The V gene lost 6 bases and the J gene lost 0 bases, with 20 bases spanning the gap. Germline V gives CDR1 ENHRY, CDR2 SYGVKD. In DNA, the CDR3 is TGTGCCATCAGCAAGGGTTTAAACCCCATTGCAACTAATGAAAAACTGTTTTTT. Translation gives CAISKGLNPIATNEKLFF.

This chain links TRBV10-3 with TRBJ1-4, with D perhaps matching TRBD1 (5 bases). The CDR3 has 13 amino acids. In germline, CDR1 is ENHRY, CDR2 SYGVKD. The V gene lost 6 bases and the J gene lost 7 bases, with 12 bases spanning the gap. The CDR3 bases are TGTGCCATCAGATTCAGGGTTCTTGAAAAACTGTTTTTT. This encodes CAIRFRVLEKLFF.

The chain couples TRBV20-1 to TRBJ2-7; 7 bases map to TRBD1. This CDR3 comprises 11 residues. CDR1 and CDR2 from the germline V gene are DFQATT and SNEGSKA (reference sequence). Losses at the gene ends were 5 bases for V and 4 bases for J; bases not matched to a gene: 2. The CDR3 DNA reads TGCAGTGCTGCGACAGGGTACGAGCAGTACTTC. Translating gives CSAATGYEQYF.

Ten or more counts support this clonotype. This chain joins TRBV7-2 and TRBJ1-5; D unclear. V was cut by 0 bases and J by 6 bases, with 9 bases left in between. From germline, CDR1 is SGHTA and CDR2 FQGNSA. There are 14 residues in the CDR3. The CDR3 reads CASSLASLVQPQHF. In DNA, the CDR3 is TGTGCCAGCAGCTTAGCGAGTCTTGTTCAGCCCCAGCATTTT.